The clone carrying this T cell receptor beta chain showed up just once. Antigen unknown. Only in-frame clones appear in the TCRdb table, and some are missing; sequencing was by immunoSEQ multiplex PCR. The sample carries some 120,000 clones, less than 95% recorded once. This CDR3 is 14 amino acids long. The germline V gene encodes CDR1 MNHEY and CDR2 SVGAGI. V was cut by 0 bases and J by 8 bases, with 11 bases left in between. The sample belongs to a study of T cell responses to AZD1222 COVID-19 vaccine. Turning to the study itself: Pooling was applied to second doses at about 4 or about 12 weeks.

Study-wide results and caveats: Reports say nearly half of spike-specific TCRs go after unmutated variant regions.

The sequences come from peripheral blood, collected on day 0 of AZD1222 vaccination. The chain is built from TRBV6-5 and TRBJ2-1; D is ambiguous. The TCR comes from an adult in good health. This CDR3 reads CASSYSAIRDEQFF. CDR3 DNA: TGTGCCAGCAGTTACTCGGCTATCCGCGATGAGCAGTTCTTC.